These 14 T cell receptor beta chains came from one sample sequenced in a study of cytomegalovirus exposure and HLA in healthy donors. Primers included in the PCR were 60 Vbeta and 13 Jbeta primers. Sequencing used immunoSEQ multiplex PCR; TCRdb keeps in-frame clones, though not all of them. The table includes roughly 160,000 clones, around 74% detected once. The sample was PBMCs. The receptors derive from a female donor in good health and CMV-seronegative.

The CDR3 reads CASSRSGGAGNQPQHF. The CDR3 bases are TGCGCCAGCAGCCGCTCAGGGGGCGCGGGCAATCAGCCCCAGCATTTT. This chain connects TRBV4-1 to TRBJ1-5; 8 bases map to TRBD1. Germline loops: CDR1 MGHRA, CDR2 YSYEKL. After removal of 4 bases from V and 2 bases from J, the junction contained 7 bases not matched to a gene. The CDR3 has 16 residues.

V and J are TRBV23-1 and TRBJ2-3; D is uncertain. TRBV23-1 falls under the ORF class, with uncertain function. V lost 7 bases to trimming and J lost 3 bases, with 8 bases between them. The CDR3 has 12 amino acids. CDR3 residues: CASISTTDTQYF. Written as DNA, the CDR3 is TGCGCCAGCATTTCGACTACAGATACGCAGTATTTT.

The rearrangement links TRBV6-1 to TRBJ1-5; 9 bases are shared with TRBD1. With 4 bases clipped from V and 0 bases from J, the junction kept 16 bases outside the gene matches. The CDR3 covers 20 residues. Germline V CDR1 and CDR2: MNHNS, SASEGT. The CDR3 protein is CASSGRSRDRDLYSNQPQHF. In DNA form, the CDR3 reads TGTGCCAGCAGTGGGCGGAGCCGGGACAGGGACCTCTATAGCAATCAGCCCCAGCATTTT.

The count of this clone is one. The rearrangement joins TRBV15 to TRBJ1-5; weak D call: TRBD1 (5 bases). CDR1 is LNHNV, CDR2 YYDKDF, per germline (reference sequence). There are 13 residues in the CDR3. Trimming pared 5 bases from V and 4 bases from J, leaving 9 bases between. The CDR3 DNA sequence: TGTGCCACCAGCTCACGGGGGAATCAGCCCCAGCATTTT. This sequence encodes CATSSRGNQPQHF.

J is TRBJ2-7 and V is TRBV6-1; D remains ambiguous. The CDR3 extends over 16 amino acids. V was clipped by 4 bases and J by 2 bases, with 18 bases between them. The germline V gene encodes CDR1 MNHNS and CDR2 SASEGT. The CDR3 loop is CASSGLARQLPYEQYF. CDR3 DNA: TGTGCCAGCAGTGGGCTGGCGAGACAACTTCCCTACGAGCAGTACTTC.

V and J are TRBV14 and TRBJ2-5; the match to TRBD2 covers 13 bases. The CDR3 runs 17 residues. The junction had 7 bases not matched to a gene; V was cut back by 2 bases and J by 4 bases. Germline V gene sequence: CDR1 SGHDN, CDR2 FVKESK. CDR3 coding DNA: TGTGCCAGCAGCCAACTCACTAGCGGGGGGGCTCCAGAGACCCAGTACTTC. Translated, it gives CASSQLTSGGAPETQYF.

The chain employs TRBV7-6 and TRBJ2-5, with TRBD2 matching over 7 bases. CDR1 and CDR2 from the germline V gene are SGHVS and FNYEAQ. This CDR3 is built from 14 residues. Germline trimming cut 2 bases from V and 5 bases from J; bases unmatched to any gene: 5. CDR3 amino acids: CASSLSQGGETQYF. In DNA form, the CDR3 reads TGTGCCAGCAGCTTATCCCAGGGAGGGGAGACCCAGTACTTC.

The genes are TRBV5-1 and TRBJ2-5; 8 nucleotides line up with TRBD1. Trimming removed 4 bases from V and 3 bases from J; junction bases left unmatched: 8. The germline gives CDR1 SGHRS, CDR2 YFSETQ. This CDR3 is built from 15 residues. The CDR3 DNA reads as TGCGCCAGCAGCCAGACCGGGACAGGAGAAGAGACCCAGTACTTC. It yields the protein CASSQTGTGEETQYF.

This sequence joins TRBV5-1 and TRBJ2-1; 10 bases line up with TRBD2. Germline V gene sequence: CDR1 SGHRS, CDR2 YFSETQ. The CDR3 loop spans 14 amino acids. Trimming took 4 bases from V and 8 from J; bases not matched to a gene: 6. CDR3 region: CASSQRTSGDEQFF. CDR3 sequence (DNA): TGCGCCAGCAGCCAAAGGACTAGCGGCGATGAGCAGTTCTTC.

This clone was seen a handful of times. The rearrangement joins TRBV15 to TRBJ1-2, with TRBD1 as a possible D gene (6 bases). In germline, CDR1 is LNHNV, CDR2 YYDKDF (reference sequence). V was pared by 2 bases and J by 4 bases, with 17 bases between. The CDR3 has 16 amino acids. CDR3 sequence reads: CATSRPRDTGGYGYTF. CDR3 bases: TGTGCCACCAGCAGACCTCGGGACACCGGAGGCTATGGCTACACCTTC.

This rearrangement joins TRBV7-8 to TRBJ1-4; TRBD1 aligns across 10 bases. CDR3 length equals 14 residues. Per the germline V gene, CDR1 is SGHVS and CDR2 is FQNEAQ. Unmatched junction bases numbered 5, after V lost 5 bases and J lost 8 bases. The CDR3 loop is CASSRRDRGEKLFF. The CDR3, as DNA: TGTGCCAGCAGCCGGCGGGACAGGGGAGAAAAACTGTTTTTT.

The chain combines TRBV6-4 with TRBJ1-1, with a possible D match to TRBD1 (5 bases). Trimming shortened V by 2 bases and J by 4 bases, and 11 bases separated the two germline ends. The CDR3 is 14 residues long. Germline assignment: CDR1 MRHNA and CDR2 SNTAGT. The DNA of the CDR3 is TGTGCCAGCAGTGACGGGGGGGGAGGCACTGAAGCTTTCTTT. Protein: CASSDGGGGTEAFF.

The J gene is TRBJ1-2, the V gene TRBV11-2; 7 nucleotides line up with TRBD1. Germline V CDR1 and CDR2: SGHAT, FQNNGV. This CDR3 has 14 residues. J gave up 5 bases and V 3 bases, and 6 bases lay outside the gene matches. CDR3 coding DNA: TGTGCCAGCAGCTTTAACAGGGGACGATATGGCTACACCTTC. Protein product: CASSFNRGRYGYTF.

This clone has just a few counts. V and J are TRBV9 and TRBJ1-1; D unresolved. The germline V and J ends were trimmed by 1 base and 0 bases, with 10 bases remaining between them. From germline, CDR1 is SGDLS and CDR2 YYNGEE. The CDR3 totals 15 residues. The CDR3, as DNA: TGTGCCAGCAGCGTAAGGCGGTTCCTGAACACTGAAGCTTTCTTT. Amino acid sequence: CASSVRRFLNTEAFF.